This T cell receptor (beta chain) was recovered during a study of T cell changes during pregnancy in multiple sclerosis. Assay: immunoSEQ multiplex PCR; the TCRdb copy retains only in-frame clones and omits some. The repertoire holds approximately 50,000 clones, with about nine tenths as singletons. In regard to this clone: A read error may account for a junction end that differs from germline.

Germline assignment: CDR1 MNHNY and CDR2 SVGAGI (reference sequence). The CDR3 contains 11 residues. The chain links TRBV6-6 to TRBJ1-2; D is undetermined. The sequence derives from a female donor with multiple sclerosis, enrolled in a pregnancy study. Sequenced here: CD8+ T cells from peripheral blood mononuclear cells, sampled after pregnancy. CDR3 sequence (DNA): TGTGCCAGCAGAGAGACGGAGCCGCCGGGTTTC. As protein: CASRETEPPGF.